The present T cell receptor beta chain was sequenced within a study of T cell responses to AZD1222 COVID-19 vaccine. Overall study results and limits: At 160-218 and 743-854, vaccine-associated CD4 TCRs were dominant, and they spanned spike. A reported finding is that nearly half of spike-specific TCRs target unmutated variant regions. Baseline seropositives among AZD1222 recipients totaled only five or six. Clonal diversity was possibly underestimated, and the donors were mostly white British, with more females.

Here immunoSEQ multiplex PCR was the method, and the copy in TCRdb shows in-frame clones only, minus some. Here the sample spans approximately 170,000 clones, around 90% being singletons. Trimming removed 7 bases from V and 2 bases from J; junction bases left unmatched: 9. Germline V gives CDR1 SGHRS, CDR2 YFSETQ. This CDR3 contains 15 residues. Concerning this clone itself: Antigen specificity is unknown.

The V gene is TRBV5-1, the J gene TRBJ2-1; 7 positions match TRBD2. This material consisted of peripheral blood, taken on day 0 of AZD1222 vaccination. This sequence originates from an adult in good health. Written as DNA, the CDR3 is TGCGCCAGCCGTAGGAGACTAGCAGCCTACAATGAGCAGTTCTTC. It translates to CASRRRLAAYNEQFF.